The 32 T cell receptor beta chains given below trace back to one sample, sequenced in a study of T cells in Graves' hyperthyroidism and ophthalmopathy. The TCR beta CDR3 regions underwent amplification using RNA transcripts as the source. HTBI primers were used for first-round RT-PCR of the TCR CDR3. TCRdb re-called the multiplex PCR reads through MiXCR, storing one row per CDR3 protein. The table has around 800,000 distinct CDR3 sequences, 38% seen once. Material: blood. The receptor source for this set is a man aged 18-30 years with Graves' hyperthyroidism.

J is TRBJ2-5 and V is TRBV9, with a weak D call TRBD1 (6 bases). Trimming removed 3 bases at V and 4 bases at J, with 13 bases between. The CDR3 has 14 residues. CDR1 and CDR2 from the germline V gene are SGDLS and YYNGEE. CDR3 in DNA: TGTGCCAGCAGCGGACGGACAGACTCAGAGACCCAGTACTTC. Protein product: CASSGRTDSETQYF.

This clonotype was seen only a few times. The V gene is TRBV12-3 or TRBV12-4, the J gene TRBJ2-2, with a possible D match to TRBD1 (6 bases). The V end lost 4 bases, the J end lost 7 bases, and 10 bases lay between the germline ends. This CDR3 contains 13 residues. The CDR3 sequence is CASSYREDGELFF. The CDR3 nucleotides read TGTGCCAGCAGTTACAGGGAAGACGGGGAGCTGTTTTTT.

This clonotype was recorded at least ten times. The chain has TRBV2 and TRBJ2-7; tentatively, D is TRBD2 (6 bases). The CDR3 sequence is 13 residues long. Germline loops: CDR1 SNHLY, CDR2 FYNNEI. V dropped 6 bases and J dropped 6 bases, with 15 bases sitting between them. The CDR3 DNA is TGTGCCAGCAGCTTGTCTGGGACTGGCGAGCAGTACTTC. It is translated as CASSLSGTGEQYF.

The CDR3 bases are TGTGCCAGCAGCTTAACTGGGAGACTAGCGGGAGAGACCCAGTACTTC. Encoded protein: CASSLTGRLAGETQYF. J is TRBJ2-5 and V is TRBV7-8; the match to TRBD2 covers 10 bases. Germline assignment: CDR1 SGHVS and CDR2 FQNEAQ. The V gene end was trimmed by 2 bases and the J gene end by 4 bases; junction bases not matched to a gene: 7. The CDR3 loop spans 16 amino acids.

This clonotype was counted between two and nine times. The chain joins TRBV20-1 to TRBJ1-1; no firm D call. This CDR3 region has 16 residues. Trimming took off 0 bases at V and 5 bases at J, with 19 bases between the two ends. Per the germline V gene, CDR1 is DFQATT and CDR2 is SNEGSKA (reference sequence). CDR3 DNA: TGCAGTGCTAGAGATCGGGGTAGTTCGCCGGTAACTGAAGCTTTCTTT. It codes for CSARDRGSSPVTEAFF.

This clonotype has a single count. The rearrangement links TRBV29-1 to TRBJ1-5, with D unclear. CDR3 size: 11 residues. V lost 8 bases and J lost 1, with 6 bases in between. Germline V CDR1 and CDR2: SQVTM, ANQGSEA. DNA for the CDR3: TGCAGCAGGAACAGCAATCAGCCCCAGCATTTT. This codes for CSRNSNQPQHF.

This clonotype has a handful of counts. The genes are TRBV2 and TRBJ2-7, with 9 positions matching TRBD2. The J segment lost 7 bases and the V segment lost 6 bases, leaving 16 bases of the junction unmatched. Per the germline V gene, CDR1 is SNHLY and CDR2 is FYNNEI. This CDR3 is built from 16 residues. As DNA, the CDR3 is TGTGCCAGCAGCTCCCCTTGGGTAGCGGGAGAGGGGGAGCAGTACTTC. The encoded protein is CASSSPWVAGEGEQYF.

The chain couples TRBV7-2 to TRBJ2-2, with D maybe TRBD2 (6 bases). Trimming removed 10 bases at V and 6 bases at J, with 18 bases between. Germline values: CDR1 SGHTA, CDR2 FQGNSA. This CDR3 comprises 14 residues. The CDR3 sequence: CAIWDWESAGELFF. The CDR3 DNA sequence: TGTGCCATATGGGACTGGGAGTCGGCCGGGGAGCTGTTTTTT.

The chain has TRBV7-8 and TRBJ2-5; D perhaps matches TRBD2 (7 bases). The CDR3 consists of 11 residues. Trimming cost V 8 bases and J 7 bases, with 11 bases left between them. Germline V gene data show CDR1 as SGHVS and CDR2 as FQNEAQ. Written as DNA, the CDR3 is TGTGCCAGCGGGGGGGCAGGGACCCAGTACTTC. Translating it yields CASGGAGTQYF. Based on the CDR3 plus reference TRBV7-8 and TRBJ2-5, the full variable domain is GAGVSQSPRYKVAKRGQDVALRCDPISGHVSLFWYQQALGQGPEFLTYFQNEAQLDKSGLPSDRFFAERPEGSVSTLKIQRTQQEDSAVYLCASGGAGTQYFGPGTRLLVL.

This clonotype appeared once. The chain links TRBV25-1 to TRBJ1-2, with 9 bases lining up with TRBD1. Germline V gene sequence: CDR1 MGHDK, CDR2 SYGVNS. CDR3 length: 14 residues. CDR3 loop: CASQGQGRHYGYTF. CDR3 nucleotide sequence: TGTGCTAGCCAGGGACAGGGTCGGCACTATGGCTACACCTTC.

This rearrangement joins TRBV6-4 to TRBJ1-2; TRBD1 is a possible D gene (5 bases). The CDR3 runs 14 residues. The V gene's germline CDR1 is MRHNA and CDR2 SNTAGT. Deletions cut 2 bases from V and 4 bases from J, with 11 bases between. CDR3 loop: CASSDQDIRYGYTF. Written as DNA, the CDR3 is TGTGCCAGCAGTGACCAGGACATCCGCTATGGCTACACCTTC.

V usage is TRBV24-1 and J usage is TRBJ2-5, with TRBD2 identical over 10 bases. The CDR3 spans 16 residues. Losses at the gene ends were 5 bases for V and 6 bases for J; bases not matched to a gene: 11. The germline V gene encodes CDR1 KGHDR and CDR2 SFDVKD. The CDR3 nucleotides read TGTGCCACCAGTGCTGAGAGCGGGGGGGACGTGAAGACCCAGTACTTC. This sequence encodes CATSAESGGDVKTQYF.

The chain couples TRBV10-2 to TRBJ1-1, with D unclear. Germline CDR1 WSHSY, CDR2 SAAADI. This CDR3 has 15 residues. Trimming removed 6 bases at V and 0 bases at J, with 14 bases between. CDR3 loop: CASSANGQMNTEAFF. The CDR3 DNA reads TGCGCCAGCAGCGCCAATGGGCAGATGAACACTGAAGCTTTCTTT.

This clonotype was counted a few times. The chain has TRBV9 and TRBJ1-2; D ambiguous. CDR3 length: 9 amino acids. Trimming stripped 4 bases from V and 14 bases from J, with 9 bases between. CDR1 SGDLS and CDR2 YYNGEE come from the germline V gene. The DNA for the CDR3 is TGTGCCAGCAGCCCCCCGTGGACCTTC. This encodes CASSPPWTF.

V usage is TRBV5-1 and J usage is TRBJ2-5; 15 bases agree with TRBD2. CDR3 length: 17 amino acids. From germline, CDR1 is SGHRS and CDR2 YFSETQ. V lost 4 bases, J lost 3 bases, and 7 bases stayed unmatched. The CDR3: CASSRGLAGGREETQYF. CDR3 DNA: TGCGCCAGCAGCAGAGGACTAGCGGGGGGGCGGGAAGAGACCCAGTACTTC.

This clonotype was counted only a few times. The chain has TRBV7-9 and TRBJ2-2; 10 bases line up with TRBD2. Trimming cost V 6 bases and J 1 base; bases outside gene matches: 8. CDR1 is SEHNR, CDR2 FQNEAQ, per germline (reference sequence). The CDR3 sequence is 17 residues long. The CDR3 DNA follows: TGTGCCAGCAGTTCCCTCACTAGCGGGGAGAACACCGGGGAGCTGTTTTTT. Translation gives CASSSLTSGENTGELFF.

This clonotype has ten or more counts. The V and J genes are TRBV29-1 and TRBJ1-2; tentatively, D is TRBD1 (5 bases). CDR3 length: 12 residues. Per the germline V gene, CDR1 is SQVTM and CDR2 is ANQGSEA. Trimming pared 6 bases from V and 8 bases from J, leaving 16 bases between. The DNA for the CDR3 is TGCAGCGTCCTCAGGGTTTTGCGAGGCTACACCTTC. Translation gives CSVLRVLRGYTF.

A word on this clonotype: This may arise from a read error, as a much more abundant clone is one base away. The chain has TRBV6-1 and TRBJ2-7; D is undetermined. From germline, CDR1 is MNHNS and CDR2 SASEGT. The CDR3 loop spans 12 amino acids. CDR3 bases: TGTGCCAGCAGTCTCCGCGTGCACCAATCCTTCTTC. The encoded protein is CASSLRVHQSFF.

This clonotype was detected many times. One end of the junction is discordant with germline, which a read error may explain. The V gene is TRBV5-1, the J gene TRBJ1-1; D gene uncertain. This CDR3 contains 11 residues. Per the germline V gene, CDR1 is SGHRS and CDR2 is YFSETQ. CDR3 in amino acids: CASSAGTEAFF. CDR3 nucleotides: TGTGCCAGTAGTGCGGGCACTGAAGCTTTCTTT. The whole variable domain, remainder taken from reference TRBV5-1 and TRBJ1-1, is KAGVTQTPRYLIKTRGQQVTLSCSPISGHRSVSWYQQTPGQGLQFLFEYFSETQRNKGNFPGRFSGRQFSNSRSEMNVSTLELGDSALYLCASSAGTEAFFGQGTRLTVV.

The gene calls are TRBV10-3 and TRBJ1-6; D not certain. V lost 2 bases and J 10 bases, leaving 3 bases between the germline ends. This CDR3 contains 11 residues. CDR1 is ENHRY, CDR2 SYGVKD, per germline. CDR3 nucleotide sequence: TGTGCCATCAGTGAGGGGTCACCCCTCCACTTT. This sequence encodes CAISEGSPLHF.

The rearrangement uses TRBV24-1 and TRBJ1-5; D is unresolved. The CDR3 has 12 residues. The germline gives CDR1 KGHDR, CDR2 SFDVKD. With 7 bases removed from V and 6 bases from J, the gap between germline ends came to 9 bases. The CDR3 bases are TGTGCCACCAGGGGTAGTGGTCAGCCCCAGCATTTT. Translated, it gives CATRGSGQPQHF.

This clonotype has a count of ten or more. This chain uses TRBV15 with TRBJ1-5; D unresolved. The V and J ends lost 5 bases and 4 bases respectively, with 6 bases between them. Germline CDR1 is LNHNV and CDR2 is YYDKDF (reference sequence). This CDR3 region has 12 residues. In nucleotides, the CDR3 is TGTGCCACCAGCGGTCAAAATCAGCCCCAGCATTTT. This sequence encodes CATSGQNQPQHF.

The CDR3 DNA is TGCGCCAGCAGCCCTCTAGCGGGGAGGGTCCAAGAGACCCAGTACTTC. Its protein product is CASSPLAGRVQETQYF. The chain joins TRBV4-3 to TRBJ2-5; 9 bases fit TRBD2. The CDR3 is made up of 16 amino acids. The V gene's germline CDR1 is LGHNA and CDR2 YSLEER. Trimming took 4 bases from V and 1 from J; bases not matched to a gene: 7.

The chain links TRBV29-1 to TRBJ1-4, with D hard to call. The CDR3 is 14 amino acids. Per germline, CDR1 SQVTM and CDR2 ANQGSEA. Trimming pared 6 bases from V and 0 bases from J, leaving 11 bases between. This CDR3 is CSVDGGSTNEKLFF. The CDR3 nucleotides read TGCAGCGTGGACGGAGGGTCAACTAATGAAAAACTGTTTTTT.

The CDR3 region has the DNA TGTGCCAGCAGCCACATCGACACCAGCACTGAAGCTTTCTTT. Translation gives CASSHIDTSTEAFF. The chain carries TRBV13 and TRBJ1-1; D gene ambiguous. The CDR3 runs to 14 residues. From germline, CDR1 is PRHDT and CDR2 FYEKMQ (reference sequence). V gave up 5 bases and J gave up 4 bases, with 14 bases separating them.

The chain uses TRBV6-1 and TRBJ1-5; D remains ambiguous. The CDR3 length is 15 residues. V was shortened by 1 base and J by 2 bases, with 9 bases between the two germline ends. The V gene's germline CDR1 is MNHNS and CDR2 SASEGT. For the CDR3, the DNA is TGTGCCAGCAGTGAAGTGGGTAGTGGCAATCAGCCCCAGCATTTT. Translated, it gives CASSEVGSGNQPQHF.

The chain uses TRBV15 and TRBJ2-2; 16 nucleotides agree with TRBD2. After removal of 5 bases from V and 6 bases from J, the junction contained 3 bases not matched to a gene. This CDR3 region has 16 residues. Germline CDR1 reads LNHNV; CDR2 reads YYDKDF (reference sequence). CDR3 bases: TGTGCCACCAGCGGGGGACTAGCGGGGGGGCCCGGGGAGCTGTTTTTT. This codes for CATSGGLAGGPGELFF.

This clonotype showed up many times. The gene calls are TRBV2 and TRBJ1-2, with 7 nucleotides matching TRBD1. J was trimmed by 2 bases and V by 6 bases; bases with no gene match: 6. Germline CDR1 SNHLY, CDR2 FYNNEI. There are 14 residues in the CDR3. In DNA form, the CDR3 reads TGTGCCAGCAGCCCGACAGGGAACAACTATGGCTACACCTTC. This encodes CASSPTGNNYGYTF.

J is TRBJ2-2 and V is TRBV2, with 8 positions matching TRBD1. CDR1 and CDR2 from the germline V gene are SNHLY and FYNNEI. The CDR3 sequence is 15 residues long. V lost 4 bases, J lost 2 bases, and 3 bases stayed unmatched. CDR3 protein: CASSGQGYNTGELFF. The CDR3 DNA is TGTGCCAGCAGTGGACAGGGGTACAACACCGGGGAGCTGTTTTTT.

This clonotype was counted at least ten times. The chain carries TRBV20-1 and TRBJ1-6, with 8 bases that match TRBD1. Germline V CDR1 and CDR2: DFQATT, SNEGSKA (reference sequence). After removal of 4 bases from V and 9 bases from J, the junction contained 11 bases not matched to a gene. The length of the CDR3 is 15 residues. The CDR3 region has the DNA TGCAGTGCTATACAGGGGGAGCCCGGGAGTTCACCCCTCCACTTT. The encoded protein is CSAIQGEPGSSPLHF.

The J gene is TRBJ2-3, the V gene TRBV18, with D unclear. The CDR3 contains 12 residues. Germline V CDR1 and CDR2: KGHSH, LQKENI. V lost 3 bases and J lost 2, with 3 bases in between. The CDR3 DNA reads TGTGCCAGCTCACCTAACACAGATACGCAGTATTTT. Protein sequence: CASSPNTDTQYF.

There are many counts of this clonotype. J is TRBJ1-2 and V is TRBV9; D remains unclear. This CDR3 is 13 amino acids long. Trimming took 2 bases from V and 5 from J, leaving 10 bases between them. CDR1 and CDR2 from the germline V gene are SGDLS and YYNGEE. The CDR3 loop is CASSVTSSYGYTF. The CDR3 nucleotides read TGTGCCAGCAGCGTGACATCATCATATGGCTACACCTTC.